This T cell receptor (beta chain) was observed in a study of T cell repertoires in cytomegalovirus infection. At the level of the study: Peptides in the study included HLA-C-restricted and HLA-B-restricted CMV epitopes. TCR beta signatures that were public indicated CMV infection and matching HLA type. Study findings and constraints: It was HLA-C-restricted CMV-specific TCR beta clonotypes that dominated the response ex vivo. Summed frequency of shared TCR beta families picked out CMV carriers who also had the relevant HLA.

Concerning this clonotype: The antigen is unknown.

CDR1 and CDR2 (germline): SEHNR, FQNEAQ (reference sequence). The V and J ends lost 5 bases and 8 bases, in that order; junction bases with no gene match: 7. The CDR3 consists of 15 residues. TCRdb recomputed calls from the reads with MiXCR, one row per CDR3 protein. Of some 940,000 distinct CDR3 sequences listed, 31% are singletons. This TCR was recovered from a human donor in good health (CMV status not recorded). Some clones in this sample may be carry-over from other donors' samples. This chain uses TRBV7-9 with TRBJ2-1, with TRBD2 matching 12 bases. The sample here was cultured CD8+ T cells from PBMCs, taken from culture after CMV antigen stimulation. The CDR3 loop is CASSMTSGGGDEQFF. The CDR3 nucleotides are TGTGCCAGCAGCATGACTAGCGGGGGCGGCGATGAGCAGTTCTTC. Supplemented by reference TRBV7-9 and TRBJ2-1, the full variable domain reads DTGVSQNPRHKITKRGQNVTFRCDPISEHNRLYWYRQTLGQGPEFLTYFQNEAQLEKSRLLSDRFSAERPKGSFSTLEIQRTEQGDSAMYLCASSMTSGGGDEQFFGPGTRLTVL.